This T cell receptor (beta chain) came from a study of blood T cell repertoires in COVID-19. Assignment of participants to cohorts was predicated upon participant-reported clinical history. The table came from immunoSEQ multiplex PCR; TCRdb's copy has only in-frame clones and leaves some out. Of some 320,000 clones listed, nearly 90% were seen once; the top ten hold under 3%. Remarks on this clone: At the DNA level, this CDR3 is encoded by other sequences in the same sample as well.

In germline, CDR1 is SGHRS, CDR2 YFSETQ. V lost 4 bases to trimming and J lost 5 bases; unmatched junction nucleotides: 3. The CDR3 loop spans 13 amino acids. Source material: PBMCs or T cells enriched from blood (not recorded which). This receptor was identified in a woman in her 50s who had been exposed to COVID-19. The chain uses TRBV5-1 and TRBJ2-5, with 9 bases aligning to TRBD1. CDR3 in DNA: TGCGCCAGCAGCCCCGGACAGGGGGAGACCCAGTACTTC. It is translated as CASSPGQGETQYF. Complete variable domain (other parts from reference TRBV5-1 and TRBJ2-5): KAGVTQTPRYLIKTRGQQVTLSCSPISGHRSVSWYQQTPGQGLQFLFEYFSETQRNKGNFPGRFSGRQFSNSRSEMNVSTLELGDSALYLCASSPGQGETQYFGPGTRLLVL.